Listed here are 4 T cell receptor beta chains from one sample, sequenced in a study of Ad26.COV2.S vaccination and SARS-CoV-2 variants. Profiled with immunoSEQ multiplex PCR; TCRdb holds only in-frame clones, not every one. The table lists about 350,000 clones, roughly nine tenths of them singletons, with about 3.9% in the top ten. The sample in question was peripheral blood, obtained after recovery from COVID-19. The origin of the receptors is a human donor who had recovered from COVID-19.

The chain couples TRBV11-3 to TRBJ2-7, with a possible D match to TRBD2 (6 bases). This CDR3 has 14 residues. V gave up 5 bases and J gave up 6 bases, with 17 bases separating them. Germline V gene lookup returns CDR1 SGHNT and CDR2 YENEEA. This chain's CDR3 is CASSRGVGFREQYF. CDR3 sequence (DNA): TGTGCCAGCAGCCGCGGGGTGGGGTTTCGCGAGCAGTACTTC.

DNA for the CDR3: TGTGCCAGCAGCCCTACCGCAGGGGTTAAGGAAAAACTGTTTTTT. Translation: CASSPTAGVKEKLFF. V gene TRBV7-6 combines with J gene TRBJ1-4, with D perhaps matching TRBD1 (6 bases). Germline values: CDR1 SGHVS, CDR2 FNYEAQ. V lost 5 bases and J 8 bases, leaving 18 bases between the germline ends. The CDR3 spans 15 residues. Using reference TRBV7-6 and TRBJ1-4 for the parts outside the CDR3, the full variable domain is GAGVSQSPRYKVTKRGQDVALRCDPISGHVSLYWYRQALGQGPEFLTYFNYEAQQDKSGLPNDRFSAERPEGSISTLTIQRTEQRDSAMYRCASSPTAGVKEKLFFGSGTQLSVL.

This sequence joins TRBV28 and TRBJ1-3; 7 bases line up with TRBD1. The CDR3 runs 14 residues. Trimming took 6 bases from V and 9 from J; bases not matched to a gene: 11. Germline V gene sequence: CDR1 MDHEN, CDR2 SYDVKM. CDR3 region: CASSPGQEGTTIYF. The CDR3, as DNA: TGTGCCAGCAGCCCAGGACAGGAGGGGACCACCATATATTTT. Full variable domain (outside the CDR3, taken from reference TRBV28 and TRBJ1-3): DVKVTQSSRYLVKRTGEKVFLECVQDMDHENMFWYRQDPGLGLRLIYFSYDVKMKEKGDIPEGYSVSREKKERFSLILESASTNQTSMYLCASSPGQEGTTIYFGEGSWLTVV.

This clone was seen only a few times. The V and J genes are TRBV29-1 and TRBJ1-4; D gene uncertain. Trimming shortened V by 5 bases and J by 3 bases, and 10 bases separated the two germline ends. Germline V gene data show CDR1 as SQVTM and CDR2 as ANQGSEA. There are 13 residues in the CDR3. DNA for the CDR3: TGCAGCGTTCGAGGGCAGTCTAATGAAAAACTGTTTTTT. Translating it yields CSVRGQSNEKLFF.